The 27 T cell receptor beta chains below come from one sample, sequenced in a study of beta chain features in type 1 diabetes. Study-level results: When Type 1 diabetes patients were examined, their TCRB CDR3s proved moderately but significantly shorter in all four CD4+ subsets.

cDNA synthesis used the whole RNA isolate, giving expressed TCRB sequences. Method: immunoSEQ multiplex PCR; TCRdb's copy keeps in-frame clones and lacks some. The table records some 370,000 clones, over 8.5% of them present only once. The antigens for these receptors are not known. Sequences were obtained from central memory CD4+ T cells from blood. The receptor set was obtained from a young man with type 1 diabetes.

This clone occurred a few times. This chain uses TRBV27 with TRBJ1-5; no reliable D call. V lost 3 bases and J 5 bases, leaving 14 bases between the germline ends. Germline loops: CDR1 MNHEY, CDR2 SMNVEV (reference sequence). The CDR3 is 15 residues long. The CDR3 is CASSFVGDDDQPQHF. The CDR3 nucleotides are TGTGCCAGCAGTTTCGTAGGAGACGACGATCAGCCCCAGCATTTT.

The gene calls are TRBV10-3 and TRBJ2-3; 11 nucleotides match TRBD2. CDR1 and CDR2 (germline): ENHRY, SYGVKD. The CDR3 length is 17 residues. Trimming cost V 6 bases and J 0 bases; bases outside gene matches: 8. The DNA for the CDR3 is TGTGCCATCAGGGGACTAGCGGATAGTTCCAGCACAGATACGCAGTATTTT. Translated: CAIRGLADSSSTDTQYF.

The rearrangement uses TRBV9 and TRBJ1-2, with 9 nucleotides matching TRBD1. There are 14 residues in the CDR3. Trimming took 4 bases from V and 10 from J; bases not matched to a gene: 11. Germline assignment: CDR1 SGDLS and CDR2 YYNGEE. The CDR3 loop is CASSPPGQGIAYTF. The CDR3 DNA is TGTGCCAGCAGCCCACCGGGACAGGGTATAGCCTACACCTTC.

The V call is TRBV5-1, the J call TRBJ2-7; 10 positions match TRBD1. Germline-derived CDR1 and CDR2 are SGHRS and YFSETQ. The length of the CDR3 is 14 residues. The V and J ends lost 2 bases and 7 bases, in that order; junction bases with no gene match: 6. The CDR3 spells CASSFGQGDGEQYF. The CDR3 DNA is TGCGCCAGCAGCTTCGGACAGGGGGACGGAGAGCAGTACTTC.

The chain uses TRBV7-2 and TRBJ1-5; 11 nucleotides line up with TRBD1. The CDR3 spans 15 residues. The germline V gene has CDR1 SGHTA and CDR2 FQGNSA. Trimming at V came to 1 base and at J to 6 bases, leaving 2 bases not matched to a gene. The CDR3 sequence is CASSLGGTGGQPQHF. The CDR3 nucleotides read TGTGCCAGCAGCTTAGGGGGGACAGGGGGTCAGCCCCAGCATTTT. Full variable domain (missing parts from reference TRBV7-2 and TRBJ1-5): GAGVSQSPSNKVTEKGKDVELRCDPISGHTALYWYRQSLGQGLEFLIYFQGNSAPDKSGLPSDRFSAERTGGSVSTLTIQRTQQEDSAVYLCASSLGGTGGQPQHFGDGTRLSIL.

This clone was seen only a few times. The chain is built from TRBV4-2 and TRBJ2-5, with 7 nucleotides matching TRBD2. The CDR3 spans 17 residues. Germline CDR1 reads LGHNA; CDR2 reads YNFKEQ. Trimming removed 1 base from V and 1 base from J; junction bases left unmatched: 9. The CDR3 sequence is CASSQVPSGSFQETQYF. In nucleotides, the CDR3 is TGTGCCAGCAGCCAAGTTCCTAGCGGATCCTTCCAAGAGACCCAGTACTTC.

This clone was seen more than once but under ten times. The chain combines TRBV5-4 with TRBJ1-3, with D hard to call. V was clipped by 0 bases and J by 2 bases, with 12 bases between them. The CDR3 is made up of 16 amino acids. The germline CDR1 and CDR2 sequences are SGHNT and YYREEE (reference sequence). The chain's CDR3 is CASSLAPTDPGNTIYF. CDR3 bases: TGTGCCAGCAGCTTGGCCCCGACTGATCCTGGAAACACCATATATTTT.

The chain links TRBV4-1 to TRBJ2-5; tentative D call: TRBD2 (6 bases). Trimming removed 2 bases at V and 5 bases at J, with 18 bases between. This CDR3 has 16 residues. The germline V gene has CDR1 MGHRA and CDR2 YSYEKL. The CDR3 DNA sequence: TGCGCCAGCAGCCAAAGGGGAGGTCTAGGGGCGGAGACCCAGTACTTC. This translates into CASSQRGGLGAETQYF.

This sequence joins TRBV19 and TRBJ1-3, with D tentatively TRBD1 (5 bases). V lost 5 bases and J lost 0, with 17 bases in between. The CDR3 is made up of 17 amino acids. Germline V lookup: CDR1 LNHDA, CDR2 SQIVND (reference sequence). The CDR3 nucleotides are TGTGCCAGTAGTCCTCTACGGACAACATTCTCTGGAAACACCATATATTTT. This gives the protein CASSPLRTTFSGNTIYF.

This clone has just a few counts. V is TRBV5-1 and J is TRBJ2-3, with 11 bases that match TRBD2. From germline, CDR1 is SGHRS and CDR2 YFSETQ. V lost 1 base to trimming and J lost 4 bases; unmatched junction nucleotides: 2. This CDR3 has 15 residues. CDR3 nucleotide sequence: TGCGCCAGCAGCTTGACTAGCGGGAGTTCAGATACGCAGTATTTT. It codes for CASSLTSGSSDTQYF.

This clone was counted only a few times. The CDR3 sequence is CASRNTVNTEAFF. DNA of the CDR3: TGTGCCAGTAGAAATACAGTGAACACTGAAGCTTTCTTT. The V call is TRBV19, the J call TRBJ1-1; D not resolved. Germline lookup yields CDR1 LNHDA and CDR2 SQIVND (reference sequence). V lost 6 bases to trimming and J lost 0 bases, with 8 bases between them. This CDR3 is built from 13 residues.

This chain uses TRBV28 with TRBJ1-3; TRBD1 agrees at 9 bases. The CDR3 length is 18 residues. Germline assignment: CDR1 MDHEN and CDR2 SYDVKM. V lost 3 bases and J lost 4; bases outside the gene matches: 13. This CDR3 is CASSFYRGRFISGNTIYF. The CDR3 nucleotides are TGTGCCAGCAGTTTCTACAGGGGGCGATTCATCTCGGGAAACACCATATATTTT.

This clone is a singleton in its sample. The chain joins TRBV7-6 to TRBJ1-4; no definite D call. Germline CDR1 is SGHVS and CDR2 is FNYEAQ. The CDR3 loop spans 14 amino acids. V was shortened by 4 bases and J by 4 bases, with 10 bases between the two germline ends. This CDR3 reads CASSSTEDNEKLFF. CDR3 sequence (DNA): TGTGCCAGCAGCTCGACTGAGGATAATGAAAAACTGTTTTTT.

Here the CDR3 reads CASSPTGQGRTDTQYF. The CDR3 DNA is TGTGCCAGCAGCCCAACGGGACAGGGAAGGACAGATACGCAGTATTTT. V usage is TRBV9 and J usage is TRBJ2-3; 9 nucleotides align to TRBD1. The CDR3 runs 16 residues. Germline assignment: CDR1 SGDLS and CDR2 YYNGEE. Trimming took 4 bases from V and 3 from J; bases not matched to a gene: 9. Drawing the rest from reference TRBV9 and TRBJ2-3, the complete variable domain is DSGVTQTPKHLITATGQRVTLRCSPRSGDLSVYWYQQSLDQGLQFLIQYYNGEERAKGNILERFSAQQFPDLHSELNLSSLELGDSALYFCASSPTGQGRTDTQYFGPGTRLTVL.

In the case of this clone: Germline is not matched at one junction end, which may reflect a read error. The chain's CDR3 is CASSYASSGNTIYF. The DNA for the CDR3 is TGTGCCAGCAGTTACGCAAGCAGTGGAAACACCATATATTTT. The V and J genes are TRBV10-3 and TRBJ1-3; no definite D call. In germline, CDR1 is ENHRY, CDR2 SYGVKD. This CDR3 has 14 residues.

This clone was found a few times. Other DNA variants within this sample encode the same CDR3. The chain is built from TRBV7-2 and TRBJ2-3, with no clear D. CDR1 is SGHTA, CDR2 FQGNSA, per germline. V was trimmed by 1 base and J by 6 bases, leaving 8 bases between them. This CDR3 contains 13 residues. CDR3 in DNA: TGTGCCAGCAGCTTAGGCGGCAGGGATACGCAGTATTTT. Protein product: CASSLGGRDTQYF.

For this clone: This CDR3 is also generated by other DNA sequences in the sample. The rearrangement joins TRBV27 to TRBJ1-5, with no clear D. CDR3 length: 12 amino acids. V lost 5 bases and J lost 3, with 5 bases in between. Per germline, CDR1 MNHEY and CDR2 SMNVEV (reference sequence). CDR3: CASSLINQPQHF. In DNA form, the CDR3 reads TGTGCCAGCAGTCTTATCAATCAGCCCCAGCATTTT.

This clone was picked up many times. The chain uses TRBV14 and TRBJ1-5; unclear D gene. The ends were cut back, 0 bases at V and 2 bases at J, with 2 bases in the middle. The length of the CDR3 is 13 residues. From germline, CDR1 is SGHDN and CDR2 FVKESK. The DNA of the CDR3 is TGTGCCAGCAGCCAAGACCGCAATCAGCCCCAGCATTTT. This encodes CASSQDRNQPQHF.

In this sample, this clone turned up a few times. The chain links TRBV7-9 to TRBJ1-2; D not certain. Germline lookup yields CDR1 SEHNR and CDR2 FQNEAQ (reference sequence). This CDR3 has 16 amino acids. V was cut by 1 base and J by 6 bases, with 18 bases left in between. Here the CDR3 DNA reads TGTGCCAGCAGCTTAGGGCAGATTCTAAACCAAAATGGCTACACCTTC. The encoded protein is CASSLGQILNQNGYTF.

The chain is built from TRBV5-4 and TRBJ2-4; possible D gene TRBD2, 6 bases. Trimming cost V 3 bases and J 7 bases, with 20 bases left between them. Germline V CDR1 and CDR2: SGHNT, YYREEE (reference sequence). The CDR3 spans 16 residues. CDR3 in DNA: TGTGCCAGCAGCTCAGCCCCGACAGCCCGGGGGAACATTCAGTACTTC. Residues: CASSSAPTARGNIQYF.

Remarks on this clone: One base away lies a much larger clone, so this may be a sequencing read error. The gene calls are TRBV6-1 and TRBJ1-2; tentative D call: TRBD1 (5 bases). Germline V CDR1 and CDR2: MNHNS, SASEGT. The CDR3 covers 15 residues. V dropped 2 bases and J dropped 13 bases, with 23 bases sitting between them. CDR3 nucleotide sequence: TGTGCCAGCAGTGAATGGTTACCGGGGGGGAGAGTTCCCACCTTC. Its translation is CASSEWLPGGRVPTF.

This clone has just a few counts. The J gene is TRBJ2-1, the V gene TRBV7-8, with D unresolved. Between the trimmed V and J ends, which lost 1 base and 4 bases, there was a span of 5 bases. CDR3 length: 13 residues. The V gene's germline CDR1 is SGHVS and CDR2 FQNEAQ. CDR3 region: CASSLVQYNEQFF. As DNA, the CDR3 is TGTGCCAGCAGCTTAGTGCAGTACAATGAGCAGTTCTTC.

The chain joins TRBV18 to TRBJ2-1, with D uncertain. The CDR3 contains 14 residues. The V and J ends lost 0 bases and 1 base respectively, with 4 bases between them. Germline values: CDR1 KGHSH, CDR2 LQKENI. In nucleotides, the CDR3 is TGTGCCAGCTCACCACCGACTTCCTACAATGAGCAGTTCTTC. Translating gives CASSPPTSYNEQFF. Variable domain in full (rest from reference TRBV18 and TRBJ2-1): NAGVMQNPRHLVRRRGQEARLRCSPMKGHSHVYWYRQLPEEGLKFMVYLQKENIIDESGMPKERFSAEFPKEGPSILRIQQVVRGDSAAYFCASSPPTSYNEQFFGPGTRLTVL.

This clone was observed a few times. Additional DNA sequences in this sample encode the identical CDR3. The V and J genes are TRBV18 and TRBJ2-5; D may be TRBD2 (6 bases). V dropped 6 bases and J dropped 3 bases, with 14 bases sitting between them. The CDR3 length is 14 residues. From germline, CDR1 is KGHSH and CDR2 LQKENI. The DNA of the CDR3 is TGTGCCAGCTCCCCTGGAGGGGCCGAAGAGACCCAGTACTTC. It yields the protein CASSPGGAEETQYF.

This clone appeared a few times. This chain joins TRBV7-2 and TRBJ2-6; TRBD1 is a possible D gene (6 bases). Germline-derived CDR1 and CDR2 are SGHTA and FQGNSA. The V and J ends lost 5 bases and 0 bases respectively, with 17 bases between them. The CDR3 contains 18 residues. In nucleotides, the CDR3 is TGTGCCAGCAGCACCCAGACAGGTACTTACTCTGGGGCCAACGTCCTGACTTTC. Amino acid sequence: CASSTQTGTYSGANVLTF.

The J gene is TRBJ2-5, the V gene TRBV7-9; TRBD2 agrees at 11 bases. This CDR3 has 17 residues. The germline gives CDR1 SEHNR, CDR2 FQNEAQ (reference sequence). With V trimmed by 5 bases and J by 5 bases, 13 bases remained unmatched. Written as DNA, the CDR3 is TGTGCCAGCAGCCGGATAACACTGACTAGCGGGATGGAGACCCAGTACTTC. Translating it yields CASSRITLTSGMETQYF.

This chain uses TRBV5-5 with TRBJ2-7; 12 nucleotides align to TRBD2. Germline V gene data show CDR1 as SGHKS and CDR2 as YYEKEE (reference sequence). The CDR3 sequence is 17 residues long. After removal of 1 base from V and 5 bases from J, the junction contained 10 bases not matched to a gene. The CDR3: CASSLSSGRASPHEQYF. The CDR3 DNA is TGTGCCAGCAGCTTGTCTAGCGGGAGGGCCTCCCCCCACGAGCAGTACTTC.